These 9 T cell receptor beta chains originate from one sample sequenced in a study of blood T cell repertoires in COVID-19. Repertoires were generated with immunoSEQ multiplex PCR, while TCRdb's copy carries only in-frame clones and drops some. The data contain 300,000 or so clones, 80% to 90% of them singletons. The material sequenced was peripheral blood. The receptors derive from a woman in her thirties or forties who had recovered from COVID-19.

The rearrangement joins TRBV5-5 to TRBJ2-5; 12 bases fit TRBD2. The CDR3 is made up of 16 amino acids. Germline V gene sequence: CDR1 SGHKS, CDR2 YYEKEE (reference sequence). Trimming removed 1 base from V and 2 bases from J; junction bases left unmatched: 3. In DNA form, the CDR3 reads TGTGCCAGCAGCTTGCGTGGACTAGCGGGGCAAGAGACCCAGTACTTC. Encoded protein: CASSLRGLAGQETQYF.

V is TRBV9 and J is TRBJ1-5; a possible D gene is TRBD1 (5 bases). The V and J ends lost 0 bases and 9 bases respectively, with 16 bases between them. Germline V CDR1 and CDR2: SGDLS, YYNGEE. The CDR3 consists of 15 residues. CDR3 in amino acids: CASSVEGTADMPQHF. DNA of the CDR3: TGTGCCAGCAGCGTAGAGGGGACTGCTGACATGCCCCAGCATTTT.

This clone was seen only once. The chain couples TRBV27 to TRBJ2-7, with 12 bases lining up with TRBD1. Losses at the gene ends were 5 bases for V and 6 bases for J; bases not matched to a gene: 5. This CDR3 has 14 residues. Germline V gene lookup returns CDR1 MNHEY and CDR2 SMNVEV (reference sequence). The CDR3 sequence: CASSPGQGAVEQYF. CDR3 nucleotide sequence: TGTGCCAGCAGTCCGGGACAGGGGGCCGTCGAGCAGTACTTC.

The V call is TRBV5-1, the J call TRBJ1-1, with D perhaps TRBD1 (6 bases). Trimming pared 4 bases from V and 1 base from J, leaving 14 bases between. The CDR3 spans 15 residues. Germline-derived CDR1 and CDR2 are SGHRS and YFSETQ. The CDR3 coding sequence is TGCGCCAGCAGCCTCCAGGGGAGTGGGAACACTGAAGCTTTCTTT. Its protein product is CASSLQGSGNTEAFF.

V is TRBV5-4 and J is TRBJ2-5; TRBD1 is a possible D gene (5 bases). The CDR3 is made up of 14 amino acids. Per germline, CDR1 SGHNT and CDR2 YYREEE (reference sequence). V was trimmed by 0 bases and J by 5 bases, leaving 11 bases between them. CDR3 protein: CASSLGGARETQYF. In DNA form, the CDR3 reads TGTGCCAGCAGCTTGGGTGGGGCCCGGGAGACCCAGTACTTC.

This rearrangement joins TRBV5-4 to TRBJ2-3; TRBD2 matches at 9 bases. CDR3 length: 13 amino acids. From germline, CDR1 is SGHNT and CDR2 YYREEE (reference sequence). V lost 5 bases and J lost 6; bases outside the gene matches: 4. CDR3 DNA sequence: TGTGCCAGCAGGGGCGGGGGGGCCGATACGCAGTATTTT. This encodes CASRGGGADTQYF. Full variable domain (outside the CDR3, taken from reference TRBV5-4 and TRBJ2-3): ETGVTQSPTHLIKTRGQQVTLRCSSQSGHNTVSWYQQALGQGPQFIFQYYREEENGRGNFPPRFSGLQFPNYSSELNVNALELDDSALYLCASRGGGADTQYFGPGTRLTVL.

The chain is built from TRBV5-4 and TRBJ2-7; D unresolved. This CDR3 has 16 residues. Germline-derived CDR1 and CDR2 are SGHNT and YYREEE (reference sequence). The V gene lost 0 bases and the J gene lost 2 bases, with 15 bases spanning the gap. The CDR3 bases are TGTGCCAGCAGCTTGGAAGTGAGAACCTCGACCTACGAGCAGTACTTC. Its translation is CASSLEVRTSTYEQYF.

The chain couples TRBV6-2 or TRBV6-3 to TRBJ2-5; D is possibly TRBD1 (6 bases). Per the germline V gene, CDR1 is MNHEY and CDR2 is SVGEGT. V was trimmed by 5 bases and J by 0 bases, leaving 10 bases between them. CDR3 length equals 14 residues. The CDR3 DNA is TGTGCCAGCAGTGGGACAACGAACCAAGAGACCCAGTACTTC. It codes for CASSGTTNQETQYF.

The chain links TRBV7-2 to TRBJ2-2, with D possibly being TRBD1 (6 bases). V lost 7 bases and J 4 bases, leaving 10 bases between the germline ends. This CDR3 has 13 amino acids. Germline V gives CDR1 SGHTA, CDR2 FQGNSA. The CDR3 loop reads CASTQGSTGELFF. The CDR3 region has the DNA TGTGCCAGCACCCAGGGGTCCACCGGGGAGCTGTTTTTT.